A single TCR beta chain is shown here with its context. Its specificity is not known. Here immunoSEQ multiplex PCR was the method, and the copy in TCRdb shows in-frame clones only, minus some. The table records about 24,000 clones, 94% of them present only once. This specimen comes from a study of STAT3 mutations in large granular lymphocyte leukemia. Study-wide points: Clonal expansion was inferred from samples taken at other timepoints. Every T-cell large granular lymphocyte leukemia patient had at least one immunodominant TCR beta clonotype.

Input material: peripheral blood mononuclear cells. This receptor was identified in a man aged 40-50 years with T-cell large granular lymphocyte leukemia. Some clones in this sample may be carry-over from other donors' samples.

CDR3 sequence reads: CASSLEGKNIQYF. The CDR3 DNA reads as TGCGCCAGCAGCTTGGAGGGCAAAAACATTCAGTACTTC. The chain links TRBV5-1 to TRBJ2-4; D gene uncertain. The CDR3 spans 13 residues. Germline V gene sequence: CDR1 SGHRS, CDR2 YFSETQ. Trimming took off 0 bases at V and 3 bases at J, with 4 bases between the two ends.